This T cell receptor beta chain was recorded in a study of blood T cell repertoires in COVID-19 (dated by TCRdb to about 2020). Background for the entire study: Collaborator samples came from the United States, Italy and Spain and covered acute and convalescent phases of COVID-19. The dataset comprised deeply sampled blood TCRbeta repertoires from subjects exposed to, actively infected with, or recovered from COVID-19. A freely available public database, intended as a resource for researchers studying the immune response to SARS-CoV-2, is where the repertoires were released. Where available, HLA class I and class II types were obtained from metadata supplied by the sample provider rather than from assay-based typing. The material from the prospective study consisted of cDNA or gDNA derived from T cells, B-cell-depleted T cells, or PBMCs. The samples were drawn from two sources: the first 160 participants of the ongoing ImmuneRACE study, and over 1,000 subjects contributed by 6 global collaborators. Sample metadata almost always included a de-identified subject ID, COVID-19 status, age in years and sex.

The V and J ends are trimmed by 0 bases and 5 bases, leaving 15 bases between them. The CDR3 numbers 16 residues from cysteine through phenylalanine. Only the CDR3 region is kept as DNA, spanning 48 bases read in frame from base 1. CDR1 and CDR2 were assigned from the germline V gene as ENHRY and SYGVKD. TCRbeta CDR3 regions were amplified from genomic DNA by means of the immunoSEQ Assay, a bias-controlled multiplex PCR. From the authors' description of their analysis: The number of nucleated cells in each sample was estimated by amplification of reference gene primers within the assay. To quantify the absolute abundance of each unique TCRbeta CDR3 rearrangement, sequence reads were collapsed and filtered. For each sample, productive Simpson clonality was calculated as the square root of Simpson's diversity index across productive rearrangements. TCRdb limited this immuneACCESS table to in-frame rearrangements with V and J called. A share of clones is missing; checked studies link under half to unresolved V genes, and the rest is unexplained. V, J and clone size are those of that table, while D and trimming were read from the DNA. In this sample the table shows 130,000 to 150,000 clones, around nine tenths of which occur a single time. Roughly 1.6% of the sample lies in the top ten.

Overall study outcomes, separate from this receptor: Clinical and demographic metadata were provided uncurated, with the amount varying by source and participant.

Each collaborating institution followed its own protocols to collect whole blood in K2EDTA tubes. For TCRbeta analysis, collaborators shipped samples as frozen whole blood, isolated PBMCs, or DNA extracted from either of those sample types. To note about this clone: Its antigen specificity is not known. Base qualities are not provided; no much larger clone lies one nucleotide away.

The receptor was derived from a human donor in a cohort sampled during active COVID-19. Material: peripheral blood. The V gene is TRBV10-3 and the J gene is TRBJ2-3; TRBD1 is a possible D gene, resting on 6 matching bases. The CDR3 reads CAISESRGSREDTQYF. The DNA is as follows: TGTGCCATCAGTGAGTCAAGGGGGAGTCGGGAAGATACGCAGTATTTT.